This T cell receptor (beta chain) came from a study of cytomegalovirus exposure and HLA in healthy donors. Across the whole study: Of about 400 genotyped donors, about 80% clustered with self-reported Caucasian donors.

A word on this clone: Its target is not known.

Overall study results and limits: In a later analysis, most CMV-associated TCR beta chains appeared HLA-restricted. In an earlier analysis, most TCR beta V segments were productive about 87% or about 30% of the time.

Despite likely unrecorded immune exposures, the donors were nominally healthy at the time of sampling. The study ran its PCR with 60 Vbeta and 13 Jbeta primers. Repertoires were generated with immunoSEQ multiplex PCR, while TCRdb's copy carries only in-frame clones and drops some. The sample has 100,000 or so clones; roughly 74% are singletons. Sequenced input: PBMCs. The receptor comes from a woman between 40 and 50 years old in good health and CMV-seronegative.

CDR3 amino acids: CASSYRGRETQYF. The DNA for the CDR3 is TGTGCCAGCAGTTACAGGGGAAGAGAGACCCAGTACTTC. The rearrangement joins TRBV6-6 to TRBJ2-5, with a weak D call TRBD1 (5 bases). The CDR3 is 13 amino acids. In germline, CDR1 is MNHNY, CDR2 SVGAGI (reference sequence). Trimming shortened V by 2 bases and J by 4 bases, and 8 bases separated the two germline ends.